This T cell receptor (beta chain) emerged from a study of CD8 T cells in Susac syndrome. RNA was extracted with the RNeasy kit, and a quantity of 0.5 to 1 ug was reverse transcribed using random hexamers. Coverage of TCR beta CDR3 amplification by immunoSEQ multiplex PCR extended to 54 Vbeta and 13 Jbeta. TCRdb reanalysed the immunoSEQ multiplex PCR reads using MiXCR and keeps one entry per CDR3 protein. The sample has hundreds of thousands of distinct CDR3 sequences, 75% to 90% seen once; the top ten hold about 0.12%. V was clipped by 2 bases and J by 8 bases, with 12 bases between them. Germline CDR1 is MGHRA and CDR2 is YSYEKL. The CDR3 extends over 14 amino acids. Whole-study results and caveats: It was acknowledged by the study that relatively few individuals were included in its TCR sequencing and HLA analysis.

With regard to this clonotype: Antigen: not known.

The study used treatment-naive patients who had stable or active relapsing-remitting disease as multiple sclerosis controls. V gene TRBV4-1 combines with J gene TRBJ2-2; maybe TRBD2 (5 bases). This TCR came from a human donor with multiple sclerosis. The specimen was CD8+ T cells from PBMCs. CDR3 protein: CASSQRVGMGELFF. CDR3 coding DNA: TGCGCCAGCAGCCAAAGAGTCGGGATGGGGGAGCTGTTTTTT.